This TCR beta chain was obtained from a study of T cells in Graves' hyperthyroidism and ophthalmopathy. Whole-study findings and limits: Onset of ophthalmopathy came a median roughly 6.4 months after the model predicted it. Stable hyperthyroidism and ophthalmopathy were separated using 13 V-J signatures.

This clonotype was seen a handful of times. Its matching antigen is unknown. RNA transcripts were the template for amplifying TCR beta CDR3 regions. Researchers ran a first-round RT-PCR on the TCR CDR3 using the HTBI primer set. TCRdb independently ran MiXCR on the multiplex PCR reads; one entry per CDR3 protein. The data contain roughly 580,000 distinct CDR3 sequences, about 43% of them singletons. This CDR3 region has 12 residues. Germline assignment: CDR1 DFQATT and CDR2 SNEGSKA (reference sequence). Deletions cut 3 bases from V and 3 bases from J, with 8 bases between. Criteria for exclusion of patients were uncontrolled infection, other autoimmune disease, pregnancy or lactation.

This sequence was found in a woman between 18 and 29 years old with Graves' hyperthyroidism. This sequence joins TRBV20-1 and TRBJ1-1; D is perhaps TRBD1 (5 bases). Sequenced input: peripheral blood or thyroid tissue (not recorded which). The CDR3 here is CSASYRYTEAFF. In nucleotides, the CDR3 is TGCAGTGCTAGTTACAGGTACACTGAAGCTTTCTTT.